This T cell receptor (beta chain) was observed in a study of blood T cell repertoires in COVID-19. Study in general: T cells, B-cell-depleted T cells, or PBMCs provided the cDNA or gDNA that served as material.

Germline CDR1 SNHLY, CDR2 FYNNEI. The CDR3 has 14 residues. Clones were sequenced by immunoSEQ multiplex PCR, and TCRdb holds only the in-frame ones, with some missing. The data contain some 57,000 clones, roughly 92% of them singletons. As to this clone: Compared with germline, one end of the junction differs, possibly owing to a read error.

The receptor was isolated from a human donor in a cohort sampled during active COVID-19. V usage is TRBV2 and J usage is TRBJ1-1; D not resolved. Sequenced: peripheral blood. The CDR3 loop reads CASSEVFINTEAFF. The DNA of the CDR3 is TGTGCCAGCAGCGAAGTGTTCATCAACACTGAAGCTTTCTTT.